This T cell receptor (beta chain) was identified in a study of cytomegalovirus exposure and HLA in healthy donors. It was with 60 Vbeta and 13 Jbeta primers that the PCR ran. This table comes from immunoSEQ multiplex PCR, and its TCRdb copy is limited to in-frame clones, with some not included. The sample comprises roughly 54,000 clones, around two thirds of which are singletons, and roughly a fifth rests with the top ten. The CDR3 covers 18 residues. Germline V gives CDR1 SGHRS, CDR2 YFSETQ. V lost 0 bases and J lost 3; bases outside the gene matches: 9. The TCR originated in a woman in her fifties or sixties in good health and CMV-seropositive. The sequenced material came from PBMCs. The chain links TRBV5-1 to TRBJ2-2; 9 nucleotides agree with TRBD1. The CDR3 nucleotides read TGCGCCAGCAGCTTGGCCCTACTGGACAGGGGCTACACCGGGGAGCTGTTTTTT. Amino acid sequence: CASSLALLDRGYTGELFF. Based on the CDR3 plus reference TRBV5-1 and TRBJ2-2, the full variable domain is KAGVTQTPRYLIKTRGQQVTLSCSPISGHRSVSWYQQTPGQGLQFLFEYFSETQRNKGNFPGRFSGRQFSNSRSEMNVSTLELGDSALYLCASSLALLDRGYTGELFFGEGSRLTVL.